These T cell receptor beta chains were read from a single sample in a study of T cells after yellow fever vaccination. TCRdb reprocessed the 5' RACE reads via MiXCR and lists one record per CDR3 protein. The sample has some 110,000 distinct CDR3 sequences, 8.4% seen once. This specimen consisted of CD8+ T cells sorted from PBMCs, obtained 45 days after the yellow fever booster vaccination. Every receptor here comes from a man aged 30-40 years who received the YFV17D yellow fever vaccine. Each CDR3 is given with its conserved first and last residue. A D gene is named only where the DNA matches it firmly. Only part of the rows carry a size: once, few, many, or a class if the clone is expanded.

TRBJ2-7 | - | many | TRBV15 | 13 | TGTGCCACTTCTGGACCAGGAGCCTACGAGCAGTACTTC | CATSGPGAYEQYF
TRBJ2-5 | TRBD1 | many | TRBV7-3 | 17 | TGTGCCAGCAGCTTAATCGGCCGGGACAGGGGGCGAGAGACCCAGTACTTC | CASSLIGRDRGRETQYF
TRBJ2-7 | - | many | TRBV4-3 | 15 | TGCGCCAGCAGCCAAGATAACCCCATCTACGACGAGCAGTACTTC | CASSQDNPIYDEQYF
TRBJ2-7 | - | many | TRBV15 | 14 | TGTGCCACCAGCAGAGATGATGGGACGCCGGAGCAGTACTTC | CATSRDDGTPEQYF
TRBJ2-7 | - | few | TRBV4-3 | 14 | TGCGCCAGCAGCCAAGATCAAAGCTCCTACGAGCAGTACTTC | CASSQDQSSYEQYF
TRBJ2-7 | - | few | TRBV15 | 13 | TGTGCCACCAGCAGGGCGGACGGCTACGAGCAGTACTTC | CATSRADGYEQYF
TRBJ2-2 | - | many | TRBV24-1 | 15 | TGTGCCACCAGTGATTTAAGCAGGGACACCGGGGAGCTGTTTTTT | CATSDLSRDTGELFF
TRBJ1-3 | - | many | TRBV6-6 | 15 | TGTGCCAGCACCACTACCCCAGGGCCGGGGAACACCATATATTTT | CASTTTPGPGNTIYF
TRBJ1-1 | - | few | TRBV11-2 | 11 | TGTGCCAGCAGACCGAACACTGAAGCTTTCTTT | CASRPNTEAFF
TRBJ2-1 | - | few | TRBV7-8 | 16 | TGTGCCAGTTACTTCAATATAGCGGTCTCTTGGGATGAGCAGTTCTTC | CASYFNIAVSWDEQFF
TRBJ2-7 | TRBD2 | - | TRBV7-9 | 15 | TGTGCCAGCAGCTTGGGTAGCGGGAGAGAATACGAGCAGTACTTC | CASSLGSGREYEQYF
TRBJ2-7 | TRBD1 | few | TRBV7-8 | 14 | TGTGCCAGCAGCTTGACAGGGGGGTTCTACGAGCAGTACTTC | CASSLTGGFYEQYF
TRBJ2-1 | TRBD1 | few | TRBV2 | 15 | TGTGCCACTTTAAAGGGACAGGGTAGGAGAAATGAGCAGTTCTTC | CATLKGQGRRNEQFF
TRBJ2-2 | - | few | TRBV7-7 | 14 | TGTGCTAGCACTTCAGAGCGAGACACCGGGGAGCTGTTTTTT | CASTSERDTGELFF
TRBJ2-3 | TRBD1 | few | TRBV12-3/TRBV12-4 | 15 | TGTGCCAGCAGTGAACAGGGGGCGGGGGCAGATACGCAGTATTTT | CASSEQGAGADTQYF
TRBJ1-1 | TRBD1 | many | TRBV4-2 | 14 | TGTGCCAGCAGCCCAGACAGGGGAAACACTGAAGCTTTCTTT | CASSPDRGNTEAFF
TRBJ2-5 | - | many | TRBV6-2/TRBV6-3 | 10 | TGTGCCAGCAATCAAGAGACCCAGTACTTC | CASNQETQYF
TRBJ2-7 | TRBD1 | many | TRBV5-6 | 16 | TGTGCCAGCAGCATGAGTTCCGGGACAGGAGTATACGAGCAGTACTTC | CASSMSSGTGVYEQYF
TRBJ2-5 | TRBD2 | many | TRBV20-1 | 13 | TGCAGTGCTATGCGGGAGTTCGGTGAGACCCAGTACTTC | CSAMREFGETQYF
TRBJ2-1 | TRBD1 | many | TRBV13 | 16 | TGTGCCAGCAGCCCTCCGGGGGGACAGGGGGATCATGAGCAGTTCTTC | CASSPPGGQGDHEQFF
TRBJ2-5 | - | many | TRBV20-1 | 10 | TGCAGTGCCCATTCTGGGGCCCAGTACTTC | CSAHSGAQYF
TRBJ2-2 | - | many | TRBV6-1 | 14 | TGTGCCGGATCGACAGGACGGGACACCGGGGAGCTGTTTTTT | CAGSTGRDTGELFF
TRBJ2-2 | - | many | TRBV7-9 | 13 | TGTGCCAGCACCAGAGCAGGGACCGGGGAGCTGTTTTTT | CASTRAGTGELFF
TRBJ2-7 | TRBD1 | - | TRBV20-1 | 14 | TGCAGTGCTACTGGGACAGGGGACTCCTACGAGCAGTACTTC | CSATGTGDSYEQYF
TRBJ2-7 | - | - | TRBV5-5 | 14 | TGTGCCATCAGCCCCAGGGCCTACCTATACGAGCAGTACTTC | CAISPRAYLYEQYF
TRBJ2-1 | - | many | TRBV29-1 | 13 | TGCAGCGTTGGGCTAGGCCCGGCCAATGAGCAGTTCTTC | CSVGLGPANEQFF
TRBJ2-5 | TRBD2 | - | TRBV15 | 14 | TGTGCCACCAGCCGGGGACTATACCAAGAGACCCAGTACTTC | CATSRGLYQETQYF
TRBJ2-6 | - | - | TRBV7-9 | 17 | TGTGCCAGCAGCGAGGCAGTGGGACCCCTGGGGGCCAACGTCCTGACTTTC | CASSEAVGPLGANVLTF
TRBJ2-5 | TRBD1 | - | TRBV2 | 12 | TGTGCCATGGACAGGGACCAAGAGACCCAGTACTTC | CAMDRDQETQYF
TRBJ2-7 | - | many | TRBV25-1 | 15 | TGTGCCAGCAGTGGAATGACAGGGAGGGGTTACGAGCAGTACTTC | CASSGMTGRGYEQYF
TRBJ2-1 | TRBD2 | many | TRBV5-6 | 17 | TGTGCCAGCAGCTGGGGGGCGAGCGGGAGGTCCTACAATGAGCAGTTCTTC | CASSWGASGRSYNEQFF
TRBJ2-1 | - | many | TRBV28 | 15 | TGTGCCACAGAAATTAGCGTGTACTCCTACAATGAGCAGTTCTTC | CATEISVYSYNEQFF
TRBJ2-7 | - | - | TRBV2 | 13 | TGTGCCAGCAGGGGACTCGACACCTACGAGCAGTACTTC | CASRGLDTYEQYF
TRBJ2-1 | TRBD2 | many | TRBV5-1 | 15 | TGCGCCAGCAGCGAAGGGACTAGCGGGGGGTTTGAGCAGTTCTTC | CASSEGTSGGFEQFF
TRBJ2-2 | - | many | TRBV2 | 14 | TGTGCCAGCAGTGAACCCCTGCTCGGAGGGGAGCTGTTTTTT | CASSEPLLGGELFF
TRBJ2-1 | - | many | TRBV2 | 15 | TGTGCCAGCAGTGAATGGGGACACGGTGACAATGAGCAGTTCTTC | CASSEWGHGDNEQFF
TRBJ2-1 | TRBD2 | - | TRBV5-4 | 15 | TGTGCCAGCAGCTTGGGACTAGCGGGGCTCAATGAGCAGTTCTTC | CASSLGLAGLNEQFF
TRBJ2-1 | - | many | TRBV20-1 | 15 | TGCAGTGCTAGAGATCGGCTGGGCGGGACCGAAGAGCAGTTCTTC | CSARDRLGGTEEQFF
TRBJ2-7 | TRBD1 | many | TRBV3-1 | 16 | TGTGCCAGCAGCCAGACAGCACGGACAGGGAGCTACGAGCAGTACTTC | CASSQTARTGSYEQYF
TRBJ2-1 | TRBD2 | many | TRBV7-6 | 16 | TGTGCCAGCAGCTTAGGGACTAGCGGGAGTTTGAATGAGCAGTTCTTC | CASSLGTSGSLNEQFF
TRBJ2-7 | - | few | TRBV4-3 | 15 | TGCGCCAGCAGCCAAGTGGCCAGCCCCTCGTTCGAGCAGTACTTC | CASSQVASPSFEQYF
TRBJ1-5 | - | many | TRBV12-3/TRBV12-4 | 15 | TGTGCCAGCAGCCTTGACTTACCTCTGGCTCAGCCCCAGCATTTT | CASSLDLPLAQPQHF